This entry features one TCR beta chain sequence. The data were produced by immunoSEQ multiplex PCR, yet TCRdb's version contains in-frame clones alone and is incomplete. The sample shows about 76,000 clones, 65% to 90% of them seen only once. This sample was taken from a study of OX40 agonist ivuxolimab in advanced cancers. V shed 10 bases, J shed 4 bases, and the junction held 6 bases outside the gene matches. Per germline, CDR1 MGHDK and CDR2 SYGVNS. This CDR3 has 12 amino acids. The sample consisted of CD4+ or CD8+ T cells sorted from blood, taken in a trial of the OX40 agonist ivuxolimab. This chain joins TRBV25-1 and TRBJ2-7; the match to TRBD1 covers 8 bases. The clonotype originates from an adult with an advanced solid tumor such as melanoma, head and neck, liver or kidney cancer. CDR3 sequence reads: CATLDRGYEQYF. DNA of the CDR3: TGTGCCACCTTAGACAGGGGATACGAGCAGTACTTC.